This T cell receptor beta chain is drawn from a study of T cells after somatic rescue of genetic block. Assay: immunoSEQ multiplex PCR; the TCRdb copy retains only in-frame clones and omits some. Seen here are about 68,000 clones, less than 95% observed once, and the top ten hold about 2.7%. The germline gives CDR1 KGHSH, CDR2 LQKENI. This CDR3 comprises 19 residues. The trim removed 3 bases at V and 7 bases at J, leaving 19 bases unmatched. Specimen: peripheral blood mononuclear cells (PBMCs). The receptor was derived from a man in his forties. This chain links TRBV18 with TRBJ2-1, with 9 bases aligning to TRBD1. The CDR3 loop is CASSPGTGPTPRSGNEQFF. The CDR3 DNA is TGTGCCAGCTCACCCGGGACAGGGCCAACACCTAGGTCAGGGAATGAGCAGTTCTTC.